The 10 T cell receptor beta chains listed next were all sequenced from one sample in a study of radiotherapy plus CTLA-4 blockade in lung cancer. Assay used: immunoSEQ multiplex PCR; TCRdb lists only in-frame clones, some missing. This sample carries 57,000 or so clones, around 77% of them seen once, and the ten largest clones take 4% to 5%. Sequenced here: peripheral blood, sampled from a patient treated with radiotherapy plus ipilimumab. These receptors originate from a human donor with non-small cell lung cancer who had a complete response to radiotherapy plus ipilimumab.

This chain uses TRBV6-6 with TRBJ2-5; D is possibly TRBD1 or TRBD2 (5 bases each). Trimming left V 6 bases short and J 5 bases short, with 16 bases between. CDR1 is MNHNY, CDR2 SVGAGI, per germline (reference sequence). This CDR3 spans 14 amino acids. CDR3 protein: CASSRNGGGETQYF. The CDR3 DNA follows: TGTGCCAGCAGCCGGAATGGGGGTGGGGAGACCCAGTACTTC.

The chain is built from TRBV21-1 and TRBJ2-5. TRBV21-1 is classified as a pseudogene. This CDR3 is built from 13 residues. The DNA of the CDR3 is TGTGCCAGCAGCGGGGGTAGTGTAGAGACCCAGTACTTC. It specifies CASSGGSVETQYF.

The chain couples TRBV4-1 to TRBJ1-1; D may be TRBD1 (6 bases). Trimming left V 5 bases short and J 3 bases short, with 10 bases between. This CDR3 has 13 amino acids. The germline V gene has CDR1 MGHRA and CDR2 YSYEKL. Here the CDR3 reads CASSGRGHTEAFF. The CDR3 DNA reads TGCGCCAGCAGCGGCAGGGGTCACACTGAAGCTTTCTTT.

The rearrangement uses TRBV18 and TRBJ2-6; D is undetermined. Trimming removed 6 bases at V and 0 bases at J, with 12 bases between. This CDR3 comprises 16 residues. The germline gives CDR1 KGHSH, CDR2 LQKENI. The CDR3 bases are TGTGCCAGCTCGAGTGTGAGAAGCTCTGGGGCCAACGTCCTGACTTTC. Protein: CASSSVRSSGANVLTF.

The rearrangement uses TRBV6-1 and TRBJ2-6; 7 bases fit TRBD2. V was clipped by 6 bases and J by 4 bases; unmatched bases: 6. Germline assignment: CDR1 MNHNS and CDR2 SASEGT. The CDR3 extends over 15 amino acids. The CDR3 coding sequence is TGTGCCAGCAGCACCGCGGGGGTAGGGGCCAACGTCCTGACTTTC. Amino acids: CASSTAGVGANVLTF.

The gene calls are TRBV30 and TRBJ2-5, with TRBD1 identical over 8 bases. V shed 3 bases, J shed 6 bases, and the junction held 6 bases outside the gene matches. CDR1 is GTSNPN and CDR2 is SVGIG in the germline V gene (reference sequence). This CDR3 is built from 13 residues. The CDR3: CAWRRDRGQTQYF. In DNA, the CDR3 is TGTGCCTGGAGACGAGACAGGGGCCAGACCCAGTACTTC.

To note about this clone: The same CDR3 is also encoded by other DNA sequences in this sample. The rearrangement joins TRBV6-5 to TRBJ2-7, with 7 bases that match TRBD1. This CDR3 comprises 14 residues. Per the germline V gene, CDR1 is MNHEY and CDR2 is SVGAGI. Losses at the gene ends were 3 bases for V and 5 bases for J; bases not matched to a gene: 7. The CDR3 bases are TGTGCCAGCAGTTATTCGGGACAGACTCACGAGCAGTACGTC. Protein sequence: CASSYSGQTHEQYV.

This clone was counted once. This chain uses TRBV5-1 with TRBJ2-2, with D perhaps TRBD1 (6 bases). The germline V and J ends were trimmed by 4 bases and 6 bases, with 13 bases remaining between them. Germline-derived CDR1 and CDR2 are SGHRS and YFSETQ. The CDR3 has 14 amino acids. CDR3 region: CASSPGEVSGELFF. CDR3 coding DNA: TGCGCCAGCAGCCCAGGGGAAGTATCCGGGGAGCTGTTTTTT.

J is TRBJ2-1 and V is TRBV6-6; 8 bases align to TRBD1. With V trimmed by 0 bases and J by 9 bases, 7 bases remained unmatched. In germline, CDR1 is MNHNY, CDR2 SVGAGI (reference sequence). The CDR3 has 15 residues. CDR3 in amino acids: CASSYSGTGVFEQFF. CDR3 DNA sequence: TGTGCCAGCAGTTACTCGGGGACAGGTGTTTTTGAGCAGTTCTTC.

This clone was recorded only once. The chain employs TRBV27 and TRBJ2-3; D is unresolved. Germline-derived CDR1 and CDR2 are MNHEY and SMNVEV (reference sequence). The CDR3 sequence is 13 residues long. V lost 6 bases and J 3 bases, leaving 10 bases between the germline ends. CDR3 nucleotide sequence: TGTGCCAGCAGCCTACGTAGAACAGATACGCAGTATTTT. Translated: CASSLRRTDTQYF.